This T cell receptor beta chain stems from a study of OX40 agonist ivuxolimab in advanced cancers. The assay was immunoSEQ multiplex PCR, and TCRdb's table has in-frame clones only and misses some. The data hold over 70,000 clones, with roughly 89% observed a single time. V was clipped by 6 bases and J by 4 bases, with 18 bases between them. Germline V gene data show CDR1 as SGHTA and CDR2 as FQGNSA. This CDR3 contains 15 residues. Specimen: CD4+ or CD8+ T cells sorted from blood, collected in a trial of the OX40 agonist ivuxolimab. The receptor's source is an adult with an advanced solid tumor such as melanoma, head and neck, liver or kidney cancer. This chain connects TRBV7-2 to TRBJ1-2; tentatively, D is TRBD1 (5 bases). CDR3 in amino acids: CASSSQGSWIYGYTF. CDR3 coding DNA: TGTGCCAGCAGTTCCCAGGGATCTTGGATCTATGGCTACACCTTC.